This T cell receptor beta chain was documented in a study of CD8 T cells in Susac syndrome. Study-wide findings and caveats: The study conceded that relatively few individuals underwent its TCR sequencing and HLA analysis.

The V gene's germline CDR1 is SQVTM and CDR2 ANQGSEA. The CDR3 is 16 amino acids. Trimming at V came to 7 bases and at J to 3 bases, leaving 15 bases not matched to a gene. On this clonotype itself: The antigen is unknown.

An input of roughly 0.5 to 1 ug of RNA was subjected to reverse transcription using random hexamers. Across 54 Vbeta and 13 Jbeta, immunoSEQ multiplex PCR amplified TCR beta CDR3. From the immunoSEQ multiplex PCR reads, TCRdb called clonotypes with MiXCR, one entry per CDR3 protein. The table lists approximately 300,000 distinct CDR3 sequences, about 91% of them singletons, with around 0.18% in the top ten. Negative isolation was applied to CD8+ and CD4+ T cells, and FACS enrichment was applied to TEMRA cells. The sequence came from a human donor with multiple sclerosis. Sequencing was carried out using CD8+ T cells from PBMCs. This chain joins TRBV29-1 and TRBJ1-2; TRBD1 agrees at 9 bases. Here the CDR3 DNA reads TGCAGCGCCCCCTTCCCCACAGGGGGCCGGTACTATGGCTACACCTTC. This encodes CSAPFPTGGRYYGYTF. Full variable domain (missing parts from reference TRBV29-1 and TRBJ1-2): SAVISQKPSRDICQRGTSLTIQCQVDSQVTMMFWYRQQPGQSLTLIATANQGSEATYESGFVIDKFPISRPNLTFSTLTVSNMSPEDSSIYLCSAPFPTGGRYYGYTFGSGTRLTVV.